These 25 T cell receptor beta chains were sequenced from one sample in a study of OX40 agonist ivuxolimab in advanced cancers. TCRdb's table, derived via immunoSEQ multiplex PCR, lists solely in-frame clones and lacks some. The sample has roughly 30,000 clones; around nine tenths are singletons. Sequencing used CD4+ or CD8+ T cells sorted from blood, obtained in a trial of the OX40 agonist ivuxolimab. Receptor source: an adult with an advanced solid tumor such as melanoma, head and neck, liver or kidney cancer.

J is TRBJ2-7 and V is TRBV27; D ambiguous. The germline gives CDR1 MNHEY, CDR2 SMNVEV (reference sequence). The CDR3 contains 13 residues. Deletions cut 5 bases from V and 4 bases from J, with 12 bases between. The CDR3 coding sequence is TGTGCCAGCAGTCCCGGAGCGTCGTACGAGCAGTACTTC. Its translation is CASSPGASYEQYF.

This clone is medium-sized. J is TRBJ1-5 and V is TRBV19; no clear D. CDR1 is LNHDA, CDR2 SQIVND, per germline (reference sequence). The CDR3 length is 15 residues. The V end was cut by 4 bases, the J end by 1 base, with 11 bases between. DNA for the CDR3: TGTGCCAGTAGTAATTACGACTTAAGCAATCAGCCCCAGCATTTT. It translates to CASSNYDLSNQPQHF.

The V gene is TRBV5-8, the J gene TRBJ1-1, with TRBD1 matching 9 bases. CDR1 is SGHTS and CDR2 is YDEGEE in the germline V gene. The trim removed 3 bases at V and 3 bases at J, leaving 9 bases unmatched. The CDR3 consists of 16 residues. This CDR3 reads CASSWTGEVWDTEAFF. Written as DNA, the CDR3 is TGTGCCAGCAGCTGGACAGGGGAGGTCTGGGACACTGAAGCTTTCTTT.

V and J are TRBV2 and TRBJ2-7, with D perhaps matching TRBD2 (7 bases). This CDR3 contains 14 residues. The V end was cut by 7 bases, the J end by 3 bases, with 16 bases between. The germline CDR1 and CDR2 sequences are SNHLY and FYNNEI. CDR3 bases: TGTGCCAGCAAGGGGGGGGTGACCGACTACGAGCAGTACTTC. Protein sequence: CASKGGVTDYEQYF.

The chain employs TRBV2 and TRBJ2-1; weak D call: TRBD2 (6 bases). The V end lost 8 bases, the J end lost 6 bases, and 14 bases lay between the germline ends. CDR3 length: 13 amino acids. Germline values: CDR1 SNHLY, CDR2 FYNNEI. CDR3 DNA sequence: TGTGCCAGCGGGGATGGTAGCGGCAATGAGCAGTTCTTC. It is translated as CASGDGSGNEQFF.

DNA of the CDR3: TGTGCCAGCAGTTTATCGGCCCCACTCCGCAATCAGCCCCAGCATTTT. Amino acids: CASSLSAPLRNQPQHF. This chain connects TRBV28 to TRBJ1-5; D remains unclear. Germline-derived CDR1 and CDR2 are MDHEN and SYDVKM. The ends were cut back, 1 base at V and 2 bases at J, with 12 bases in the middle. The CDR3 is 16 residues long.

This clone was seen more than once but under ten times. The rearrangement links TRBV30 to TRBJ1-1; D is possibly TRBD1 (5 bases). Germline loops: CDR1 GTSNPN, CDR2 SVGIG (reference sequence). V was shortened by 7 bases and J by 0 bases, with 12 bases between the two germline ends. The CDR3 is 13 amino acids. The CDR3 sequence: CASQGDMNTEAFF. In DNA form, the CDR3 reads TGTGCCTCCCAAGGGGATATGAACACTGAAGCTTTCTTT.

This CDR3 reads CASSLQDSYEQYF. Written as DNA, the CDR3 is TGTGCCAGCAGCTTACAGGATTCCTACGAGCAGTACTTC. The V and J genes are TRBV11-2 and TRBJ2-7; D remains unclear. The CDR3 length is 13 residues. Germline V CDR1 and CDR2: SGHAT, FQNNGV. V lost 2 bases, J lost 1 base, and 6 bases lay in between.

The chain joins TRBV9 to TRBJ2-7; D is possibly TRBD1 (6 bases). V shed 0 bases and J shed 2 bases, with 12 bases lying between them. The CDR3 runs to 15 residues. Per germline, CDR1 SGDLS and CDR2 YYNGEE. The CDR3 reads CASSVEGVSAYEQYF. CDR3 nucleotides: TGTGCCAGCAGCGTAGAGGGGGTTAGCGCCTACGAGCAGTACTTC.

Here the CDR3 reads CASSLGETYEQYF. The CDR3 region has the DNA TGTGCCAGCAGCTTAGGGGAAACCTACGAGCAGTACTTC. V and J are TRBV7-9 and TRBJ2-7; D is unclear. V gave up 1 base and J gave up 2 bases, with 6 bases separating them. The V gene's germline CDR1 is SEHNR and CDR2 FQNEAQ (reference sequence). The CDR3 contains 13 residues.

V usage is TRBV5-1 and J usage is TRBJ2-1; D unclear. CDR3 size: 17 residues. Germline loops: CDR1 SGHRS, CDR2 YFSETQ. V was pared by 7 bases and J by 5 bases, with 25 bases between. This CDR3 reads CASDPVRMFQTHNEQFF. The CDR3 coding sequence is TGCGCCAGCGACCCCGTTAGGATGTTTCAAACCCACAATGAGCAGTTCTTC.

The J gene is TRBJ1-1, the V gene TRBV6-5; D ambiguous. Germline loops: CDR1 MNHEY, CDR2 SVGAGI. The CDR3 is 15 residues long. V shed 6 bases and J shed 6 bases, with 20 bases lying between them. The CDR3 loop reads CASRTNSRRGPEAFF. CDR3 DNA sequence: TGTGCCAGCAGAACCAACAGCCGTCGCGGCCCTGAAGCTTTCTTT.

This chain connects TRBV19 to TRBJ2-7, with D hard to call. Per the germline V gene, CDR1 is LNHDA and CDR2 is SQIVND (reference sequence). The CDR3 contains 14 residues. The V and J ends lost 3 bases and 7 bases respectively, with 16 bases between them. The CDR3 nucleotides read TGTGCCAGTAGTATCGCGCATGGCCTTGTAGAGCAGTACTTC. Its protein product is CASSIAHGLVEQYF.

The chain employs TRBV6-5 and TRBJ2-2; tentative D call: TRBD1 (8 bases). Trimming took off 2 bases at V and 6 bases at J, with 16 bases between the two ends. CDR1 MNHEY and CDR2 SVGAGI come from the germline V gene. The length of the CDR3 is 16 residues. CDR3 nucleotide sequence: TGTGCCAGCAGTTACACAGGGGGGGGGAGGGCCGGGGAGCTGTTTTTT. Encoded protein: CASSYTGGGRAGELFF.

This sequence joins TRBV21-1 and TRBJ2-5; TRBD1 reflects the table's D call only, with no check against the DNA. TRBV21-1 represents a pseudogene. This CDR3 comprises 16 residues. CDR3 sequence reads: CASSKGRPGRGETQYF. The CDR3 DNA is TGTGCCAGCAGCAAAGGGCGTCCAGGAAGGGGAGAGACCCAGTACTTC.

The genes are TRBV7-9 and TRBJ1-2; 8 nucleotides match TRBD1. The V segment lost 5 bases and the J segment 7 bases; nucleotides outside the gene matches: 15. CDR3 length: 16 amino acids. Germline CDR1 SEHNR, CDR2 FQNEAQ (reference sequence). The CDR3 DNA is TGTGCCAGCAGCCCGCAGTCCCGGGACAGGAACGGTGGCTACACCTTC. Protein product: CASSPQSRDRNGGYTF. The variable domain in full, with the rest retrieved from reference TRBV7-9 and TRBJ1-2, is DTGVSQNPRHKITKRGQNVTFRCDPISEHNRLYWYRQTLGQGPEFLTYFQNEAQLEKSRLLSDRFSAERPKGSFSTLEIQRTEQGDSAMYLCASSPQSRDRNGGYTFGSGTRLTVV.

This clone qualifies as large. This specimen includes other DNA sequences encoding the same CDR3. The chain combines TRBV5-6 with TRBJ1-1; unclear D gene. The V end lost 0 bases, the J end lost 0 bases, and 6 bases lay between the germline ends. The CDR3 is 14 residues long. CDR1 and CDR2 (germline): SGHDT, YYEEEE. This CDR3 reads CASSLGGMNTEAFF. The CDR3, as DNA: TGTGCCAGCAGCTTGGGGGGAATGAACACTGAAGCTTTCTTT.

The V and J genes are TRBV19 and TRBJ2-1; D gene unclear. Between the trimmed V and J ends, which lost 1 base and 8 bases, there was a span of 12 bases. The CDR3 is 14 residues long. The germline V gene encodes CDR1 LNHDA and CDR2 SQIVND (reference sequence). The CDR3, as DNA: TGTGCCAGTAGTATAGGCCCGATGGTGGATGAGCAGTTCTTC. Its protein is CASSIGPMVDEQFF.

The V gene is TRBV7-6, the J gene TRBJ2-7, with TRBD2 as a possible D gene (6 bases). CDR3 length: 14 residues. Trimming removed 2 bases from V and 2 bases from J, with 10 bases in between. Germline V gene sequence: CDR1 SGHVS, CDR2 FNYEAQ. The CDR3 loop is CASSLRGSAYEQYF. CDR3 bases: TGTGCCAGCAGCTTACGGGGGAGCGCCTACGAGCAGTACTTC.

The chain carries TRBV7-8 and TRBJ2-7, with 14 bases aligning to TRBD2. The CDR3 runs to 17 residues. V was pared by 5 bases and J by 2 bases, with 8 bases of the junction left unmatched. Germline V gene sequence: CDR1 SGHVS, CDR2 FQNEAQ. The CDR3 bases are TGTGCCAGCAGCCCGGGACTAGCGGGAGTAATCACCTACGAGCAGTACTTC. Protein product: CASSPGLAGVITYEQYF.

The rearrangement uses TRBV4-1 and TRBJ2-3; possibly TRBD2 for D (5 bases). Per the germline V gene, CDR1 is MGHRA and CDR2 is YSYEKL. The CDR3 runs 17 residues. V dropped 0 bases and J dropped 5 bases, with 18 bases sitting between them. DNA of the CDR3: TGCGCCAGCAGCCAAGATCTTCCGGGCCGAGGGATAGATACGCAGTATTTT. Translating gives CASSQDLPGRGIDTQYF.

The chain is built from TRBV11-3 and TRBJ2-1; D not resolved. CDR3 size: 12 residues. Germline loops: CDR1 SGHNT, CDR2 YENEEA. V gave up 4 bases and J gave up 7 bases, with 8 bases separating them. CDR3 DNA sequence: TGTGCCAGCAGCTCCACGAAGAATGAGCAGTTCTTC. This codes for CASSSTKNEQFF.

The CDR3, as DNA: TGCGCCAGCATCCCACTGGACAGGGGACACCAATACTGCAATCAGCCCCAGCATTTT. Encoded protein: CASIPLDRGHQYCNQPQHF. The chain links TRBV10-1 to TRBJ1-5; 9 nucleotides match TRBD1. Looked up from germline, CDR1 is WNHNN and CDR2 is SYGVQD (reference sequence). The CDR3 has 19 amino acids. The V segment lost 7 bases and the J segment 2 bases; nucleotides outside the gene matches: 18.

The chain uses TRBV9 and TRBJ2-3, with 9 bases lining up with TRBD2. The CDR3 loop spans 15 amino acids. In germline, CDR1 is SGDLS, CDR2 YYNGEE. V lost 3 bases, J lost 2 bases, and 4 bases stayed unmatched. The CDR3, as DNA: TGTGCCAGCAGCGCCGCGGGGGGGAACACAGATACGCAGTATTTT. Protein: CASSAAGGNTDTQYF.

The rearrangement joins TRBV19 to TRBJ2-2; D unclear. Trimming left V 2 bases short and J 0 bases short, with 7 bases between. This CDR3 region has 15 residues. Looked up from germline, CDR1 is LNHDA and CDR2 is SQIVND (reference sequence). CDR3 sequence reads: CASSIYGANTGELFF. As DNA, the CDR3 is TGTGCCAGTAGTATATACGGCGCGAACACCGGGGAGCTGTTTTTT. Complete variable domain (other parts from reference TRBV19 and TRBJ2-2): DGGITQSPKYLFRKEGQNVTLSCEQNLNHDAMYWYRQDPGQGLRLIYYSQIVNDFQKGDIAEGYSVSREKKESFPLTVTSAQKNPTAFYLCASSIYGANTGELFFGEGSRLTVL.